A single sample is the source of the 27 T cell receptor beta chains below, sequenced in a study of blood T cell repertoires in COVID-19. Sequencing used immunoSEQ multiplex PCR; TCRdb keeps in-frame clones, though not all of them. The data show more than 200,000 clones, with around 87% seen just once and roughly 5% held by the top ten. Source material: peripheral blood. The origin of the receptors is a woman aged 60-75 years with COVID-19, enrolled during active disease.

The chain employs TRBV18 and TRBJ2-1; D is unresolved. The CDR3 is made up of 11 amino acids. V was trimmed by 4 bases and J by 8 bases, leaving 6 bases between them. Looked up from germline, CDR1 is KGHSH and CDR2 is LQKENI. CDR3 loop: CASSRSDEQFF. In DNA, the CDR3 is TGTGCCAGCTCACGATCAGATGAGCAGTTCTTC.

CDR3 sequence: CASSRLANNNEQFF. CDR3 bases: TGTGCCAGCAGCCGACTAGCGAACAACAATGAGCAGTTCTTC. This sequence joins TRBV4-2 and TRBJ2-1, with 8 nucleotides matching TRBD2. Trimming cost V 4 bases and J 5 bases; bases outside gene matches: 4. CDR1 and CDR2 (germline): LGHNA, YNFKEQ. This CDR3 spans 14 amino acids.

V usage is TRBV19 and J usage is TRBJ2-7; TRBD1 is a possible D gene (6 bases). This CDR3 spans 16 amino acids. V was cut by 4 bases and J by 5 bases, with 21 bases left in between. Germline CDR1 LNHDA, CDR2 SQIVND (reference sequence). CDR3 nucleotides: TGTGCCAGTAGTAGACAGGTGGGGTTGAATGCAAACGAGCAGTACTTC. Amino acids: CASSRQVGLNANEQYF.

The chain links TRBV19 to TRBJ1-5; TRBD1 aligns across 8 bases. The CDR3 extends over 14 amino acids. From germline, CDR1 is LNHDA and CDR2 SQIVND (reference sequence). With V trimmed by 8 bases and J by 6 bases, 9 bases remained unmatched. CDR3 sequence: CASGTGSEGQPQHF. Written as DNA, the CDR3 is TGTGCCAGTGGGACAGGCTCGGAGGGTCAGCCCCAGCATTTT.

The chain combines TRBV7-2 with TRBJ2-7, with TRBD1 as a possible D gene (6 bases). The germline V gene encodes CDR1 SGHTA and CDR2 FQGNSA. Trimming took off 4 bases at V and 7 bases at J, with 20 bases between the two ends. This CDR3 has 15 amino acids. The CDR3 nucleotides are TGTGCCAGCAGCTCTTCCGGGACATCCCCGGGGGAGCAGTACTTC. The encoded protein is CASSSSGTSPGEQYF.

The V and J genes are TRBV27 and TRBJ2-7, with 10 positions matching TRBD2. The CDR3 has 17 residues. Per germline, CDR1 MNHEY and CDR2 SMNVEV (reference sequence). J lost 2 bases, V lost 5 bases, and 12 bases had no gene match. The CDR3 is CASSPGLAYPIPYEQYF. CDR3 nucleotide sequence: TGTGCCAGCAGTCCGGGACTAGCGTATCCTATCCCCTACGAGCAGTACTTC.

The rearrangement uses TRBV6-1 and TRBJ2-7; 12 bases match TRBD2. The germline V gene encodes CDR1 MNHNS and CDR2 SASEGT. The CDR3 is made up of 15 amino acids. V trimming: 6 bases; J trimming: 7 bases; junction bases outside the gene matches: 10. The CDR3 DNA reads TGTGCCAGCAGGACTAGCGGGAGAAGTTCTGGGGAGCAGTACTTC. Residues: CASRTSGRSSGEQYF.

The chain uses TRBV4-1 and TRBJ2-2, with D possibly TRBD1 on 6 matching bases. CDR1 and CDR2 from the germline V gene are MGHRA and YSYEKL. V lost 2 bases and J 2 bases, leaving 18 bases between the germline ends. The CDR3 consists of 18 residues. Here the CDR3 reads CASSQMTGTKINTGELFF. The CDR3 DNA is TGCGCCAGCAGCCAAATGACCGGGACAAAAATCAACACCGGGGAGCTGTTTTTT.

The chain has TRBV3-1 (or the pseudogene TRBV3-2) and TRBJ1-1; 7 bases agree with TRBD1. Unmatched junction bases numbered 6, after V lost 5 bases and J lost 3 bases. There are 14 residues in the CDR3. Germline CDR1 LGHDT, CDR2 YNNKEL (reference sequence). The CDR3 DNA reads as TGTGCCAGCAGCTTGACAGGGACCTACACTGAAGCTTTCTTT. Protein product: CASSLTGTYTEAFF.

V gene TRBV30 combines with J gene TRBJ1-4; D uncertain. The ends were cut back, 1 base at V and 4 bases at J, with 13 bases in the middle. This CDR3 has 15 amino acids. CDR1 is GTSNPN and CDR2 is SVGIG in the germline V gene (reference sequence). In DNA form, the CDR3 reads TGTGCCTGGAGTGCACTATCCGCACGTAATGAAAAACTGTTTTTT. Encoded protein: CAWSALSARNEKLFF. Supplemented by reference TRBV30 and TRBJ1-4, the full variable domain reads SQTIHQWPATLVQPVGSPLSLECTVEGTSNPNLYWYRQAAGRGLQLLFYSVGIGQISSEVPQNLSASRPQDRQFILSSKKLLLSDSGFYLCAWSALSARNEKLFFGSGTQLSVL.

This sequence joins TRBV7-8 and TRBJ2-2, with TRBD2 matching 14 bases. This CDR3 spans 17 amino acids. Germline values: CDR1 SGHVS, CDR2 FQNEAQ. V was clipped by 4 bases and J by 7 bases; unmatched bases: 8. The chain's CDR3 is CASSSTSGRAGGGELFF. Written as DNA, the CDR3 is TGTGCCAGCAGCTCGACTAGCGGGAGGGCTGGAGGCGGGGAGCTGTTTTTT.

The V and J genes are TRBV6-2 or TRBV6-3 and TRBJ2-1; TRBD1 might be the D (5 bases). The CDR3 extends over 15 amino acids. Germline V gives CDR1 MNHEY, CDR2 SVGEGT. V was shortened by 0 bases and J by 7 bases, with 13 bases between the two germline ends. This CDR3 reads CASSYSWTTRNEQFF. CDR3 DNA: TGTGCCAGCAGTTACTCCTGGACAACCCGAAATGAGCAGTTCTTC.

CDR3 residues: CASSQDLRQGLNQPQHF. The CDR3 nucleotides read TGTGCCAGCAGCCAAGATCTTAGGCAGGGATTGAATCAGCCCCAGCATTTT. J is TRBJ1-5 and V is TRBV4-2; D perhaps matches TRBD1 (5 bases). Deletions cut 0 bases from V and 4 bases from J, with 16 bases between. Looked up from germline, CDR1 is LGHNA and CDR2 is YNFKEQ. The CDR3 spans 17 residues.

The chain has TRBV19 and TRBJ1-1; the match to TRBD1 covers 12 bases. The V segment lost 2 bases and the J segment 0 bases; nucleotides outside the gene matches: 13. Germline V lookup: CDR1 LNHDA, CDR2 SQIVND (reference sequence). The CDR3 contains 20 residues. The CDR3 sequence is CASSIFAFLGQGAVNTEAFF. CDR3 nucleotide sequence: TGTGCCAGTAGTATATTTGCTTTTCTGGGACAGGGGGCCGTGAACACTGAAGCTTTCTTT.

The chain links TRBV7-9 to TRBJ2-3; D is ambiguous. The V and J ends lost 1 base and 6 bases respectively, with 14 bases between them. In germline, CDR1 is SEHNR, CDR2 FQNEAQ (reference sequence). CDR3 length equals 15 residues. This chain's CDR3 is CASSLVSGIGDTQYF. CDR3 bases: TGTGCCAGCAGCTTAGTCTCCGGTATCGGGGATACGCAGTATTTT. Using reference TRBV7-9 and TRBJ2-3 for the parts outside the CDR3, the full variable domain is DTGVSQNPRHKITKRGQNVTFRCDPISEHNRLYWYRQTLGQGPEFLTYFQNEAQLEKSRLLSDRFSAERPKGSFSTLEIQRTEQGDSAMYLCASSLVSGIGDTQYFGPGTRLTVL.

The chain employs TRBV6-5 and TRBJ1-1, with D perhaps matching TRBD1 (5 bases). V lost 7 bases and J 4 bases, leaving 16 bases between the germline ends. Germline V gene sequence: CDR1 MNHEY, CDR2 SVGAGI. This CDR3 comprises 14 residues. CDR3 DNA sequence: TGTGCCAGCACCAAGCAGGGTTGGATCACTGAAGCTTTCTTT. Translating gives CASTKQGWITEAFF.

The chain is built from TRBV11-1 and TRBJ2-7; tentatively, D is TRBD1 (6 bases). The CDR3 spans 15 residues. CDR1 and CDR2 from the germline V gene are SGHAT and FQDESV (reference sequence). V was cut by 2 bases and J by 2 bases, with 13 bases left in between. CDR3 sequence (DNA): TGTGCCAGCAGCTTATTTGGGGACACCACCTACGAGCAGTACTTC. It codes for CASSLFGDTTYEQYF. Full variable domain (remainder filled in from reference TRBV11-1 and TRBJ2-7): EAEVAQSPRYKITEKSQAVAFWCDPISGHATLYWYRQILGQGPELLVQFQDESVVDDSQLPKDRFSAERLKGVDSTLKIQPAELGDSAMYLCASSLFGDTTYEQYFGPGTRLTVT.

This clone has a single count. The chain couples TRBV28 to TRBJ2-1; D unresolved. The V end was cut by 8 bases, the J end by 2 bases, with 13 bases between. The CDR3 has 14 residues. CDR1 and CDR2 from the germline V gene are MDHEN and SYDVKM. CDR3 sequence: CASLTSPTYNEQFF. In nucleotides, the CDR3 is TGTGCCAGCTTAACTTCTCCTACCTACAATGAGCAGTTCTTC.

The chain recombines TRBV7-3 with TRBJ2-3, with TRBD2 as a possible D gene (5 bases). The V end lost 5 bases, the J end lost 2 bases, and 11 bases lay between the germline ends. This CDR3 comprises 14 residues. CDR1 and CDR2 from the germline V gene are SGHTA and FQGTGA. CDR3 nucleotides: TGTGCCAGCAGCCCCGGAGGTACCACAGATACGCAGTATTTT. This gives the protein CASSPGGTTDTQYF.

The chain is built from TRBV7-2 and TRBJ2-3; 7 bases align to TRBD1. The CDR3 covers 15 residues. V lost 2 bases to trimming and J lost 5 bases; unmatched junction nucleotides: 7. Germline V gene data show CDR1 as SGHTA and CDR2 as FQGNSA. This CDR3 reads CASSLRGQVVDTQYF. DNA of the CDR3: TGTGCCAGCAGCTTAAGGGGGCAGGTTGTAGATACGCAGTATTTT.

V and J are TRBV7-2 and TRBJ1-4, with TRBD1 as a possible D gene (5 bases). V gave up 1 base and J gave up 12 bases, with 9 bases separating them. The CDR3 loop spans 12 amino acids. Germline CDR1 and CDR2: SGHTA and FQGNSA. The DNA for the CDR3 is TGTGCCAGCAGCTTAGACGGCAGGGAACTGTTTTTT. This encodes CASSLDGRELFF. Filled out from reference TRBV7-2 and TRBJ1-4, the complete variable domain reads GAGVSQSPSNKVTEKGKDVELRCDPISGHTALYWYRQSLGQGLEFLIYFQGNSAPDKSGLPSDRFSAERTGGSVSTLTIQRTQQEDSAVYLCASSLDGRELFFGSGTQLSVL.

The chain couples TRBV3-1 (or the pseudogene TRBV3-2) to TRBJ1-5; tentative D call: TRBD1 (5 bases). V lost 0 bases to trimming and J lost 4 bases, with 10 bases between them. In germline, CDR1 is LGHDT, CDR2 YNNKEL (reference sequence). This CDR3 region has 15 residues. Here the CDR3 DNA reads TGTGCCAGCAGCCAAGATACGACAGTTAATCAGCCCCAGCATTTT. This sequence encodes CASSQDTTVNQPQHF.

The chain is built from TRBV7-9 and TRBJ2-3; D is undetermined. The CDR3 length is 14 residues. Per germline, CDR1 SEHNR and CDR2 FQNEAQ (reference sequence). The germline V and J ends were trimmed by 0 bases and 0 bases, with 4 bases remaining between them. The DNA of the CDR3 is TGTGCCAGCAGCTTAGCAACTAGCACAGATACGCAGTATTTT. Translating gives CASSLATSTDTQYF.

This chain links TRBV10-3 with TRBJ2-2; TRBD2 matches 10 bases. This CDR3 contains 17 residues. The V gene's germline CDR1 is ENHRY and CDR2 SYGVKD. V dropped 4 bases and J dropped 5; count of bases not matched to a gene: 10. The CDR3 sequence is CAISAVTSGRVTGELFF. The CDR3 nucleotides are TGTGCCATCAGTGCGGTAACGAGCGGGAGGGTTACCGGGGAGCTGTTTTTT.

The V gene is TRBV7-9, the J gene TRBJ1-1, with TRBD1 matching over 8 bases. V shed 6 bases, J shed 4 bases, and the junction held 7 bases outside the gene matches. This CDR3 region has 14 residues. Germline V gene data show CDR1 as SEHNR and CDR2 as FQNEAQ (reference sequence). The CDR3 here is CASRPQGAGTEAFF. As DNA, the CDR3 is TGTGCCAGCAGGCCGCAGGGGGCGGGCACTGAAGCTTTCTTT.

The rearrangement joins TRBV2 to TRBJ1-5; 10 positions match TRBD1. CDR1 and CDR2 from the germline V gene are SNHLY and FYNNEI. The CDR3 has 15 residues. After removal of 6 bases from V and 6 bases from J, the junction contained 8 bases not matched to a gene. The CDR3 DNA reads as TGTGCCAGCAGCCCTGGGACAGGGGTTGGTCAGCCCCAGCATTTT. This gives the protein CASSPGTGVGQPQHF.

The V and J genes are TRBV7-2 and TRBJ2-7; TRBD2 agrees at 11 bases. The CDR3 totals 17 residues. Trimming removed 4 bases from V and 3 bases from J; junction bases left unmatched: 11. Looked up from germline, CDR1 is SGHTA and CDR2 is FQGNSA. The CDR3: CASSSSSGLADNYEQYF. The CDR3 DNA reads TGTGCCAGCAGCTCCTCGTCGGGACTAGCGGATAACTACGAGCAGTACTTC.